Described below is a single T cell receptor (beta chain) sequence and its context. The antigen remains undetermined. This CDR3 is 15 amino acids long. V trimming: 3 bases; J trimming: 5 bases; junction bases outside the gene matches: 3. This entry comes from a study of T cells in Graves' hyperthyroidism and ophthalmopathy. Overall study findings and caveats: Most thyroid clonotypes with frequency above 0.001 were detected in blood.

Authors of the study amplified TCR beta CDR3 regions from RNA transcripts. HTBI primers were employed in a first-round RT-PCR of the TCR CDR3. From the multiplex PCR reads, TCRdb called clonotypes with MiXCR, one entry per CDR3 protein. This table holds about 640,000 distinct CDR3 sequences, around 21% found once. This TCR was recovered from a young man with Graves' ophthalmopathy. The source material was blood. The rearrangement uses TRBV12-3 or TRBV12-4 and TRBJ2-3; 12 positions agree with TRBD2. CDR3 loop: CASSFLAGGVDTQYF. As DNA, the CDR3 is TGTGCCAGCAGTTTTCTAGCGGGAGGGGTAGATACGCAGTATTTT.